This T cell receptor (beta chain) was documented in a study of early T cells in non-severe SARS-CoV-2 infection. Study overall: Sequencing was performed on bulk RNA from unsorted whole blood, leaving chains unpaired.

Judged by abundance, this clonotype is medium-sized. No antigen is known for it. General study findings and limits: Reliance on VDJdb matching favored anti-spike CD8 responses; private and CD4 specificities were missed.

In the library, individual cDNA molecules carried attached unique molecular identifiers. Each CDR3 protein is one row after TCRdb ran MiXCR on the 5' RACE reads. Among tens of thousands of distinct CDR3 sequences, under 15% were seen once, and the ten largest hold roughly 8.7%. Trimming took 8 bases from V and 1 from J, leaving 20 bases between them. The CDR3 consists of 16 residues. Germline V gives CDR1 MDHEN, CDR2 SYDVKM. The specimen sequenced was whole blood. The V gene is TRBV28, the J gene TRBJ1-1; D call uncertain. The sequence derives from an adult who was a healthcare worker with PCR-confirmed SARS-CoV-2 infection or an uninfected control (not recorded which). In nucleotides, the CDR3 is TGTGCCAGCGGCCCGGACGGTGGGCCGAGGAACACTGAAGCTTTCTTT. Translated, it gives CASGPDGGPRNTEAFF.